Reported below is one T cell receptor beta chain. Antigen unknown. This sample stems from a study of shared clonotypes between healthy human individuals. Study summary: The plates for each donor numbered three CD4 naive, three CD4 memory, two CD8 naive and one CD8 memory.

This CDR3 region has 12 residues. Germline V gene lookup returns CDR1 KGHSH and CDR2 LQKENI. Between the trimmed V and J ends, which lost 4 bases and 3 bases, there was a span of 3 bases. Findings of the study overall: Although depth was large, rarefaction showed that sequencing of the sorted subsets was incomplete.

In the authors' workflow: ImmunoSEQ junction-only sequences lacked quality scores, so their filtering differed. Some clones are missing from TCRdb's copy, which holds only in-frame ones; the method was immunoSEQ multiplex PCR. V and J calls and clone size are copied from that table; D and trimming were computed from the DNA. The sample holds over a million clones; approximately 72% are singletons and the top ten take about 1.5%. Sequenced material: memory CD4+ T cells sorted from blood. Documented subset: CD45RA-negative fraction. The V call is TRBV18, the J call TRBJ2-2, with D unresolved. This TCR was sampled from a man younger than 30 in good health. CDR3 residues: CASSRDTGELFF. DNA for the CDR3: TGTGCCAGCTCACGGGACACCGGGGAGCTGTTTTTT. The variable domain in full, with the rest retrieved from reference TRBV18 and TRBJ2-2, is NAGVMQNPRHLVRRRGQEARLRCSPMKGHSHVYWYRQLPEEGLKFMVYLQKENIIDESGMPKERFSAEFPKEGPSILRIQQVVRGDSAAYFCASSRDTGELFFGEGSRLTVL.